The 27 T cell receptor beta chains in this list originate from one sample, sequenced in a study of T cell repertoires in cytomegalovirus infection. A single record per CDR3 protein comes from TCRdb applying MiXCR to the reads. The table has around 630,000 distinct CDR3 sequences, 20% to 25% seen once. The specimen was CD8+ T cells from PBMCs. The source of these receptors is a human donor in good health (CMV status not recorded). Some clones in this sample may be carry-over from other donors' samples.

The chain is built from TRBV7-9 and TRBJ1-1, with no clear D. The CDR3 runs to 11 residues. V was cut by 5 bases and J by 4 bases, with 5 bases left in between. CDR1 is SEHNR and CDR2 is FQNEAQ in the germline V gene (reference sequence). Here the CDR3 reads CASSPATEAFF. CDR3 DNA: TGTGCCAGCAGCCCTGCCACTGAAGCTTTCTTT. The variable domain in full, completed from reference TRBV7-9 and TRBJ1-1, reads DTGVSQNPRHKITKRGQNVTFRCDPISEHNRLYWYRQTLGQGPEFLTYFQNEAQLEKSRLLSDRFSAERPKGSFSTLEIQRTEQGDSAMYLCASSPATEAFFGQGTRLTVV.

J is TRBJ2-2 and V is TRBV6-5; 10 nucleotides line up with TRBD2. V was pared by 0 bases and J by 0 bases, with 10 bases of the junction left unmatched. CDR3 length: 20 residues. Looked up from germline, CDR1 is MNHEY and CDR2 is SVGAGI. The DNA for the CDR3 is TGTGCCAGCAGTTACTCGAGTAAGACTAGCGGGTTAGCGAACACCGGGGAGCTGTTTTTT. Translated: CASSYSSKTSGLANTGELFF.

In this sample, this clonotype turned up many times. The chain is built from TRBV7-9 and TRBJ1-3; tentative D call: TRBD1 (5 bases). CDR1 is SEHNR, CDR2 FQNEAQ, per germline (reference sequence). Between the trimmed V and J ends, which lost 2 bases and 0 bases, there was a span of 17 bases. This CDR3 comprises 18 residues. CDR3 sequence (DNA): TGTGCCAGCAGCTTAAAAGGGGACCACTTGAGCTCTGGAAACACCATATATTTT. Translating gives CASSLKGDHLSSGNTIYF.

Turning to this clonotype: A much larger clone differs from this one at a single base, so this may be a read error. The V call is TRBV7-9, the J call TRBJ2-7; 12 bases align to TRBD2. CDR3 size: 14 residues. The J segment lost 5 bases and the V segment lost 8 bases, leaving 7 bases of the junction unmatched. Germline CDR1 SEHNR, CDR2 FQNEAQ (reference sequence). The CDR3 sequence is CASGPWTSGDEQYF. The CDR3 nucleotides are TGTGCCAGCGGCCCCTGGACTAGCGGGGACGAGCAGTACTTC.

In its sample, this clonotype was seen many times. The CDR3 is CASSFGTGANYGYTF. DNA of the CDR3: TGTGCCAGCAGCTTTGGGACAGGGGCTAACTATGGCTACACCTTC. This sequence joins TRBV7-9 and TRBJ1-2; 10 nucleotides line up with TRBD1. The CDR3 is made up of 15 amino acids. Unmatched junction bases numbered 1, after V lost 3 bases and J lost 0 bases. In germline, CDR1 is SEHNR, CDR2 FQNEAQ (reference sequence).

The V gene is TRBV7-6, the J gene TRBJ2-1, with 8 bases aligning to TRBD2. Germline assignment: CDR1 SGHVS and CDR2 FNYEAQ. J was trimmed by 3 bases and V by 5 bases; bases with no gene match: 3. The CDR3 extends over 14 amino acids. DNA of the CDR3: TGTGCCAGCAGCGCCGGGGGGGGCTACAATGAGCAGTTCTTC. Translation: CASSAGGGYNEQFF.

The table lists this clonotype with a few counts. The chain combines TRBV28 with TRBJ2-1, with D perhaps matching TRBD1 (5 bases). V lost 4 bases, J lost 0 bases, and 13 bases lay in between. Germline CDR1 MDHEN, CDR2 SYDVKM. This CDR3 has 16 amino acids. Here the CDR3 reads CASSSHSGSSYNEQFF. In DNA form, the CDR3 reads TGTGCCAGCAGTTCCCATTCAGGGTCCTCCTACAATGAGCAGTTCTTC.

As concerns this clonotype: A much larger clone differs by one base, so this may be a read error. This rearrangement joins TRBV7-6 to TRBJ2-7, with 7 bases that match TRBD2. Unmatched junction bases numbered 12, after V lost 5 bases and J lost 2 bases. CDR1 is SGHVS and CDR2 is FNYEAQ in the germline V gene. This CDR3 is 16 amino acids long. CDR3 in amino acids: CASSPEPSGATYEQYF. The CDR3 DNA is TGTGCCAGCAGCCCAGAGCCCAGCGGGGCAACCTACGAGCAGTACTTC. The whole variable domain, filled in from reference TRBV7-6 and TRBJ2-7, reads GAGVSQSPRYKVTKRGQDVALRCDPISGHVSLYWYRQALGQGPEFLTYFNYEAQQDKSGLPNDRFSAERPEGSISTLTIQRTEQRDSAMYRCASSPEPSGATYEQYFGPGTRLTVT.

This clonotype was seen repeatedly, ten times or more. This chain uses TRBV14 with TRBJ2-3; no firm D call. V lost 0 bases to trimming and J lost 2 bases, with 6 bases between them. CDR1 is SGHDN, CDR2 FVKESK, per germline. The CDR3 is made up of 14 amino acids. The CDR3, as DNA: TGTGCCAGCAGCCAAGAACAGTACACAGATACGCAGTATTTT. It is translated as CASSQEQYTDTQYF.

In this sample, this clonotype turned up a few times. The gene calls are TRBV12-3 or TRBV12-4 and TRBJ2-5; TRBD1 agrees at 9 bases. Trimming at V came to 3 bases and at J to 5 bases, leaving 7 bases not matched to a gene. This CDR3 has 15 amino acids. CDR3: CASSFDRGAGETQYF. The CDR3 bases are TGTGCCAGCAGTTTTGACAGGGGGGCTGGGGAGACCCAGTACTTC.

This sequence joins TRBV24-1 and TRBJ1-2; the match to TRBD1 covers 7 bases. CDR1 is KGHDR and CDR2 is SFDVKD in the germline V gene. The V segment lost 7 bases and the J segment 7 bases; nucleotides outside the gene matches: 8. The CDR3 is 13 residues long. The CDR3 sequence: CATSDGTVLGYTF. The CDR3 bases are TGTGCCACCAGCGATGGGACAGTCCTTGGCTACACCTTC.

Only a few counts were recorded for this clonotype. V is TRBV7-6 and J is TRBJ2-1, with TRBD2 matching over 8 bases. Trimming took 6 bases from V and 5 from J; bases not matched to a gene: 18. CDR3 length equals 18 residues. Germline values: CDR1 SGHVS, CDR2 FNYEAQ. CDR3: CASRPGRGFSRGNNEQFF. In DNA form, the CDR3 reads TGTGCCAGCAGACCCGGGAGGGGTTTCTCCAGGGGAAACAATGAGCAGTTCTTC.

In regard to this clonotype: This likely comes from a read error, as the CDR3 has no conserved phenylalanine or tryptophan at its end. CDR3: CSVKKGWMNTEAFV. In nucleotides, the CDR3 is TGCAGCGTTAAAAAGGGATGGATGAACACTGAAGCTTTCGTT. The chain links TRBV29-1 to TRBJ1-1, with D hard to call. Germline V gives CDR1 SQVTM, CDR2 ANQGSEA. The CDR3 spans 14 residues. Between the trimmed V and J ends, which lost 5 bases and 0 bases, there was a span of 13 bases.

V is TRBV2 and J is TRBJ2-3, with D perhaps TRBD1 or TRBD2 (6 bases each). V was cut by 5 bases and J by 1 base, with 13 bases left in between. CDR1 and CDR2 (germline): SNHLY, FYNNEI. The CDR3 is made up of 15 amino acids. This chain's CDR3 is CASSSLRGRTDTQYF. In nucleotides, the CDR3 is TGTGCCAGCAGTTCTCTCCGGGGGCGCACAGATACGCAGTATTTT.

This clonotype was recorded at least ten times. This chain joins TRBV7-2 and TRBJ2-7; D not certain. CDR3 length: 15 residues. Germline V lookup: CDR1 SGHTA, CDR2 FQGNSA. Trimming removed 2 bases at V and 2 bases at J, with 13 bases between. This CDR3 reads CASSLYSLPAYEQYV. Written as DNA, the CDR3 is TGTGCCAGCAGCTTATACAGTCTTCCCGCCTACGAGCAGTACGTC.

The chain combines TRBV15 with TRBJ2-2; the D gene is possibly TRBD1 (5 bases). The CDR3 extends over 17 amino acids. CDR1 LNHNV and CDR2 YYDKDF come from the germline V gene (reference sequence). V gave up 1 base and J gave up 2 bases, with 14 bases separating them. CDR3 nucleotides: TGTGCCACCAGCAGAGCTGGGGCAGGTGCTAACACCGGGGAGCTGTTTTTT. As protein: CATSRAGAGANTGELFF.

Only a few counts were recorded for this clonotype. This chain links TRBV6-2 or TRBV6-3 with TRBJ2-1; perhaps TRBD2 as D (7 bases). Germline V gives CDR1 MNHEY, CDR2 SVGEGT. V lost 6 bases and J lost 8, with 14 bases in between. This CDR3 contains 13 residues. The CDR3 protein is CASRAGAWDEQFF. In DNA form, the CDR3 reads TGTGCCAGCAGGGCGGGGGCCTGGGATGAGCAGTTCTTC.

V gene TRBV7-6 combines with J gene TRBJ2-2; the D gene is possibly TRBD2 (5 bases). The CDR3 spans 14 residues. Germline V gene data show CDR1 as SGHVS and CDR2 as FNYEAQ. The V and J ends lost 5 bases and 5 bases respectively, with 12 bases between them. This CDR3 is CASSLRDRTGELFF. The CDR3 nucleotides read TGTGCCAGCAGCCTACGGGATCGGACCGGGGAGCTGTTTTTT.

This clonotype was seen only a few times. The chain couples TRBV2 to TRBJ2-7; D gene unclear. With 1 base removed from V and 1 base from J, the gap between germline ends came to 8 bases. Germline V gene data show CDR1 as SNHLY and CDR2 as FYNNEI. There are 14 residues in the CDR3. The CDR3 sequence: CASSEGTDSYEQYV. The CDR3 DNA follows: TGTGCCAGCAGTGAAGGGACGGATTCCTACGAGCAGTACGTC.

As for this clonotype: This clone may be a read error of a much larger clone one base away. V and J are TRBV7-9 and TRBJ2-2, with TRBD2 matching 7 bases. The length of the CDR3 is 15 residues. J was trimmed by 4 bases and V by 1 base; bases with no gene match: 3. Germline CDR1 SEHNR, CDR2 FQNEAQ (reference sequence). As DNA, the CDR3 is TGTGCCAGCAGCTTAGTAAGCGGGGTCACCGGGGAGCTGTTTTTT. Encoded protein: CASSLVSGVTGELFF.

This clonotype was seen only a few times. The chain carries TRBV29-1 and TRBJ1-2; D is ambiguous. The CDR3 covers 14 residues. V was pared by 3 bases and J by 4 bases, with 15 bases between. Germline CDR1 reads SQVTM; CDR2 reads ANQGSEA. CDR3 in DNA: TGCAGCGTTGAGAGCGAGGACGGATTCTATGGCTACACCTTC. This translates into CSVESEDGFYGYTF.

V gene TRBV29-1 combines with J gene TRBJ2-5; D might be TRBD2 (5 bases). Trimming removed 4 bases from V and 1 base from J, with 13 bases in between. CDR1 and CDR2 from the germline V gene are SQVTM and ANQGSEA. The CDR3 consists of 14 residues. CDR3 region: CSVVGIRSQETQYF. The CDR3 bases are TGCAGCGTTGTCGGGATTAGAAGCCAAGAGACCCAGTACTTC.

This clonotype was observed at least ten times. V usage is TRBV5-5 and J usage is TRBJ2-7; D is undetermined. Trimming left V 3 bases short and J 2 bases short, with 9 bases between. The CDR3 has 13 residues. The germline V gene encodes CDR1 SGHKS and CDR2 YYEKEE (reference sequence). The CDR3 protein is CASSSRLAYEQYV. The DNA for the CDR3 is TGTGCCAGCAGCTCTAGGCTGGCCTACGAGCAGTACGTC.

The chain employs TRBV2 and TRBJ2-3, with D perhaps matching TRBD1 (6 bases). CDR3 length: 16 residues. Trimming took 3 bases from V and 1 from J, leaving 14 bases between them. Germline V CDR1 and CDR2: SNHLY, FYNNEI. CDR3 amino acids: CASSDWRTDGTDTQYF. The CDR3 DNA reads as TGTGCCAGCAGTGATTGGAGGACAGATGGCACAGATACGCAGTATTTT.

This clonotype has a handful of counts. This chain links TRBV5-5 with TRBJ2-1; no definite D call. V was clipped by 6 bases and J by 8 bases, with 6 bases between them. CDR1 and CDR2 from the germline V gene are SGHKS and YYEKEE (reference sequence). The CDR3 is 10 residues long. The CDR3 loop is CASTSDEQFF. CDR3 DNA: TGTGCCAGCACCTCGGATGAGCAGTTCTTC.

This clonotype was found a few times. CDR3 loop: CASSIELADNEQFF. The CDR3 nucleotides read TGTGCCAGTAGTATTGAGCTAGCAGACAATGAGCAGTTCTTC. The chain has TRBV19 and TRBJ2-1, with a tentative D call TRBD2 (5 bases). Trimming cost V 3 bases and J 5 bases, with 11 bases left between them. The CDR3 sequence is 14 residues long. In germline, CDR1 is LNHDA, CDR2 SQIVND (reference sequence).

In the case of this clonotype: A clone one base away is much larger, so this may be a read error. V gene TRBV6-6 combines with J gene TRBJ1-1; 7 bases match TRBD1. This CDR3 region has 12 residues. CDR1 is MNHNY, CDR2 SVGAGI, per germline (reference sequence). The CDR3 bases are TGTGCCAGCAAACAGGGGAACACTAAAGCTTTCTTT. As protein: CASKQGNTKAFF.